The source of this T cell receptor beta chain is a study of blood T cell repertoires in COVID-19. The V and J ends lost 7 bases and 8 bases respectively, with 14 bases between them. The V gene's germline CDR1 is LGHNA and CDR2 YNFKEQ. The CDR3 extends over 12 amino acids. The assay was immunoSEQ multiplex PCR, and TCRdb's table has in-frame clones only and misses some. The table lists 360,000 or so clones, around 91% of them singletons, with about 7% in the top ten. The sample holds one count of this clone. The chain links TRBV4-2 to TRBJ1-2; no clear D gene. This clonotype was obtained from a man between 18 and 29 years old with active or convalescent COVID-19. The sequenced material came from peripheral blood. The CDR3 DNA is TGTGCCAGCAACCGCGGTACGGCAGGCTACACCTTC. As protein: CASNRGTAGYTF.